The 32 T cell receptor beta chains below all came from one sample that was sequenced in a study of cytomegalovirus exposure and HLA in healthy donors. This PCR relied on a set of 60 Vbeta primers and 13 Jbeta primers. Sequencing used immunoSEQ multiplex PCR; TCRdb keeps in-frame clones, though not all of them. Among approximately 130,000 clones listed, 65% to 85% were seen once. Material for sequencing was PBMCs. The receptors derive from a man between 50 and 59 years old in good health and CMV-seronegative.

The chain employs TRBV6-1 and TRBJ2-1; 9 bases agree with TRBD2. CDR3 length: 16 amino acids. J was trimmed by 8 bases and V by 4 bases; bases with no gene match: 12. Per germline, CDR1 MNHNS and CDR2 SASEGT. The CDR3 sequence: CASSGTRTSVAHEQFF. The CDR3 DNA reads TGTGCCAGCAGTGGCACCCGGACTAGCGTTGCTCATGAGCAGTTCTTC.

The chain recombines TRBV9 with TRBJ1-4; no reliable D call. Between the trimmed V and J ends, which lost 0 bases and 8 bases, there was a span of 17 bases. The CDR3 is 16 amino acids. CDR1 is SGDLS, CDR2 YYNGEE, per germline. This CDR3 is CASSVGAGGSGEKLFF. Written as DNA, the CDR3 is TGTGCCAGCAGCGTAGGAGCAGGAGGGTCGGGAGAAAAACTGTTTTTT. Full variable domain (missing parts from reference TRBV9 and TRBJ1-4): DSGVTQTPKHLITATGQRVTLRCSPRSGDLSVYWYQQSLDQGLQFLIQYYNGEERAKGNILERFSAQQFPDLHSELNLSSLELGDSALYFCASSVGAGGSGEKLFFGSGTQLSVL.

This chain connects TRBV6-5 to TRBJ1-1; no clear D gene. Germline lookup yields CDR1 MNHEY and CDR2 SVGAGI. The CDR3 contains 15 residues. The ends were cut back, 4 bases at V and 1 base at J, with 13 bases in the middle. The CDR3 spells CASSSEAGGNTEAFF. CDR3 sequence (DNA): TGTGCCAGCAGTTCGGAAGCAGGAGGGAACACTGAAGCTTTCTTT.

The chain combines TRBV6-6 with TRBJ2-1, with D possibly TRBD2 on 6 matching bases. The CDR3 sequence is 13 residues long. Germline CDR1 and CDR2: MNHNY and SVGAGI (reference sequence). The V gene lost 4 bases and the J gene lost 9 bases, with 13 bases spanning the gap. CDR3 loop: CASSSRDSAEQFF. The CDR3 region has the DNA TGTGCCAGCAGTTCCCGGGACTCCGCTGAGCAGTTCTTC.

The V gene is TRBV28, the J gene TRBJ1-4, with 7 bases lining up with TRBD1. J lost 5 bases, V lost 3 bases, and 6 bases had no gene match. This CDR3 is built from 15 residues. Germline CDR1 reads MDHEN; CDR2 reads SYDVKM. CDR3 in amino acids: CASSFGGQDNEKLFF. CDR3 in DNA: TGTGCCAGCAGTTTCGGCGGACAGGACAATGAAAAACTGTTTTTT.

The V and J genes are TRBV11-2 and TRBJ1-5, with D maybe TRBD1 (6 bases). Germline CDR1 reads SGHAT; CDR2 reads FQNNGV. The V end was cut by 0 bases, the J end by 5 bases, with 11 bases between. The CDR3 consists of 15 residues. The CDR3 protein is CASSLDSGGDQPQHF. DNA of the CDR3: TGTGCCAGCAGCTTAGATTCGGGGGGCGATCAGCCCCAGCATTTT.

About this clone: The conserved phenylalanine or tryptophan is not found at the CDR3 terminus, so this likely reflects a read error. The DNA is left out, because the CDR3 cannot be placed on it with certainty; the CDR3 is given as TCRdb lists it. This chain uses TRBV21-1 with TRBJ2-2; TRBD1, the D gene given by the table, was not confirmed from the DNA. TRBV21-1 is a pseudogene. The CDR3 has 11 amino acids, counting both end residues. CDR3 loop: CASSKVGSVPG.

This sequence joins TRBV6-1 and TRBJ1-1; D not certain. Trimming left V 6 bases short and J 1 base short, with 12 bases between. Looked up from germline, CDR1 is MNHNS and CDR2 is SASEGT. This CDR3 spans 14 amino acids. CDR3 nucleotide sequence: TGTGCCAGCAGGGATTTCCGGAGGAACACTGAAGCTTTCTTT. This translates into CASRDFRRNTEAFF.

The chain combines TRBV10-2 with TRBJ2-1, with 8 bases identical to TRBD2. V was pared by 5 bases and J by 6 bases, with 3 bases of the junction left unmatched. Germline CDR1 WSHSY, CDR2 SAAADI. There are 13 residues in the CDR3. CDR3 amino acids: CASSPGGANEQFF. The CDR3 DNA reads TGCGCCAGCAGTCCGGGAGGGGCCAATGAGCAGTTCTTC.

This clone was counted only a few times. The chain carries TRBV6-5 and TRBJ2-7; D might be TRBD2 (5 bases). Germline CDR1 is MNHEY and CDR2 is SVGAGI. The CDR3 extends over 12 amino acids. Deletions cut 9 bases from V and 2 bases from J, with 11 bases between. CDR3: CASRGAPYEQYF. The CDR3 coding sequence is TGTGCCAGTCGGGGAGCCCCCTACGAGCAGTACTTC.

Of note for this clone: A single base is all that separates this from a far larger clone, so a read error is likely. Other DNA sequences of this sample code for an identical CDR3. The chain is built from TRBV6-5 and TRBJ2-3, with D possibly matching TRBD2 (6 bases). Germline V gene data show CDR1 as MNHEY and CDR2 as SVGAGI. Trimming removed 8 bases from V and 3 bases from J, with 18 bases in between. The CDR3 consists of 15 residues. In DNA form, the CDR3 reads TGTGCCAGCTCTGACGGACGGGAGAGGACAGATACGCAGTATTTT. Translated, it gives CASSDGRERTDTQYF.

The gene calls are TRBV27 and TRBJ2-2, with 10 bases fitting TRBD2. CDR3 length: 17 residues. CDR1 and CDR2 (germline): MNHEY, SMNVEV (reference sequence). V lost 5 bases and J lost 0; bases outside the gene matches: 6. This CDR3 is CASSPRLAGANTGELFF. The CDR3 coding sequence is TGTGCCAGCAGTCCGCGTCTAGCGGGGGCGAACACCGGGGAGCTGTTTTTT.

This clone was counted only a few times. The chain uses TRBV29-1 and TRBJ2-1, with 12 bases fitting TRBD2. This CDR3 region has 14 residues. V dropped 5 bases and J dropped 4; count of bases not matched to a gene: 3. The V gene's germline CDR1 is SQVTM and CDR2 ANQGSEA. The CDR3: CSVPGLAGYNEQFF. The CDR3 coding sequence is TGCAGCGTTCCCGGACTAGCGGGATACAATGAGCAGTTCTTC.

V and J are TRBV19 and TRBJ2-3; D is unclear. Germline V gene sequence: CDR1 LNHDA, CDR2 SQIVND (reference sequence). The germline V and J ends were trimmed by 2 bases and 6 bases, with 12 bases remaining between them. There are 14 residues in the CDR3. CDR3: CASSISAEADTQYF. In DNA form, the CDR3 reads TGTGCCAGTAGTATATCGGCCGAGGCGGATACGCAGTATTTT.

About this clone: Other DNA sequences from this sample encode an identical CDR3 as well. V and J are TRBV5-4 and TRBJ1-2; TRBD1 is a possible D gene (5 bases). Per the germline V gene, CDR1 is SGHNT and CDR2 is YYREEE (reference sequence). V was shortened by 4 bases and J by 8 bases, with 15 bases between the two germline ends. This CDR3 is built from 13 residues. Written as DNA, the CDR3 is TGTGCCAGCAGCCTTCGGCAGGGTCGGGGCTACACCTTC. Its translation is CASSLRQGRGYTF. Supplemented by reference TRBV5-4 and TRBJ1-2, the full variable domain reads ETGVTQSPTHLIKTRGQQVTLRCSSQSGHNTVSWYQQALGQGPQFIFQYYREEENGRGNFPPRFSGLQFPNYSSELNVNALELDDSALYLCASSLRQGRGYTFGSGTRLTVV.

The chain is built from TRBV5-6 and TRBJ1-1; D is uncertain. V lost 2 bases and J 1 base, leaving 9 bases between the germline ends. CDR3 length equals 14 residues. Germline CDR1 reads SGHDT; CDR2 reads YYEEEE. The CDR3 DNA reads as TGTGCCAGCAGCTTCCTTTATAGGAACACTGAAGCTTTCTTT. Translation: CASSFLYRNTEAFF.

CDR3 in DNA: TGTGCCAGCTCACCACGGGCCGATCCCTACGAGCAGTACTTC. As protein: CASSPRADPYEQYF. The V gene is TRBV18, the J gene TRBJ2-7; D is undetermined. Trimming shortened V by 1 base and J by 2 bases, and 9 bases separated the two germline ends. From germline, CDR1 is KGHSH and CDR2 LQKENI. The CDR3 extends over 14 amino acids.

The V gene is TRBV9, the J gene TRBJ2-6; D unclear. The CDR3 totals 17 residues. CDR1 and CDR2 (germline): SGDLS, YYNGEE. The V gene lost 4 bases and the J gene lost 1 base, with 15 bases spanning the gap. DNA of the CDR3: TGTGCCAGCAGCACCATCCCAACACATTCTGGGGCCAACGTCCTGACTTTC. This gives the protein CASSTIPTHSGANVLTF.

Comment on this clone: The junction departs from germline at one end; a sequencing error may be responsible. The gene calls are TRBV7-7 and TRBJ2-5; 11 bases fit TRBD1. Germline assignment: CDR1 SSHAT and CDR2 FNYEAQ (reference sequence). The CDR3 length is 15 residues. The CDR3 DNA follows: TGTGCTAGCAGCTTCGGGACAGGGGGTCAAGAGACCCAGTACTTC. Protein: CASSFGTGGQETQYF.

The chain joins TRBV5-1 to TRBJ2-2; 14 bases fit TRBD2. Germline-derived CDR1 and CDR2 are SGHRS and YFSETQ. The CDR3 length is 18 residues. V shed 4 bases, J shed 1 base, and the junction held 6 bases outside the gene matches. In DNA, the CDR3 is TGCGCCAGCAGCCCGGGACTAGCGGGAGCCAGGAACACCGGGGAGCTGTTTTTT. Encoded protein: CASSPGLAGARNTGELFF. The full variable domain, completed using reference TRBV5-1 and TRBJ2-2, is KAGVTQTPRYLIKTRGQQVTLSCSPISGHRSVSWYQQTPGQGLQFLFEYFSETQRNKGNFPGRFSGRQFSNSRSEMNVSTLELGDSALYLCASSPGLAGARNTGELFFGEGSRLTVL.

This clone was seen once. The sample contains more than one DNA sequence encoding this CDR3. The CDR3 nucleotides read TGTGCCAGCAGCCTCGGACAGGGACAGTTCTTC. It codes for CASSLGQGQFF. The genes are TRBV7-9 and TRBJ2-1; 8 nucleotides agree with TRBD1. V shed 5 bases and J 13 bases; nucleotides not matched to a gene: 4. The CDR3 loop spans 11 amino acids. CDR1 SEHNR and CDR2 FQNEAQ come from the germline V gene (reference sequence).

The chain recombines TRBV5-1 with TRBJ2-6; D remains unclear. Trimming removed 0 bases from V and 3 bases from J, with 10 bases in between. This CDR3 is 16 amino acids long. Germline assignment: CDR1 SGHRS and CDR2 YFSETQ. The CDR3 sequence: CASSLDSPFGANVLTF. The CDR3 DNA sequence: TGCGCCAGCAGCTTGGACAGCCCCTTTGGGGCCAACGTCCTGACTTTC.

This clone has a handful of counts. The rearrangement links TRBV6-5 to TRBJ2-7; 7 bases fit TRBD1. Trimming removed 4 bases from V and 3 bases from J; junction bases left unmatched: 9. Germline V gives CDR1 MNHEY, CDR2 SVGAGI. The CDR3 spans 15 residues. In DNA, the CDR3 is TGTGCCAGCAGTTTGGGCAGGGGGTTCATCTACGAGCAGTACTTC. It specifies CASSLGRGFIYEQYF.

The chain links TRBV23-1 to TRBJ1-6; weak D call: TRBD1 (5 bases). TRBV23-1 falls under the ORF class, with uncertain function. The germline V and J ends were trimmed by 0 bases and 2 bases, with 11 bases remaining between them. The CDR3 is made up of 17 amino acids. The CDR3 loop reads CASSQSNRTPYNSPLHF. CDR3 DNA: TGCGCCAGCAGTCAATCGAACAGGACCCCCTATAATTCACCCCTCCACTTT.

The chain recombines TRBV18 with TRBJ1-2, with D unresolved. Per germline, CDR1 KGHSH and CDR2 LQKENI. The CDR3 extends over 14 amino acids. V was clipped by 2 bases and J by 0 bases, with 7 bases between them. The CDR3 DNA is TGTGCCAGCTCACCAAGAGAGGCTAACTATGGCTACACCTTC. Its protein is CASSPREANYGYTF.

This clone was observed a single time. The J gene is TRBJ2-7, the V gene TRBV2; TRBD2 is a possible D gene (6 bases). CDR3 length: 17 amino acids. V lost 8 bases to trimming and J lost 2 bases, with 25 bases between them. Germline V gives CDR1 SNHLY, CDR2 FYNNEI. The CDR3: CASSSGTDTKAAYEQYF. CDR3 in DNA: TGTGCCAGCTCTTCCGGGACTGACACTAAAGCAGCCTACGAGCAGTACTTC.

The rearrangement uses TRBV2 and TRBJ2-5; TRBD2 agrees at 9 bases. This CDR3 region has 15 residues. Per the germline V gene, CDR1 is SNHLY and CDR2 is FYNNEI. Germline trimming cut 4 bases from V and 2 bases from J; bases unmatched to any gene: 5. The CDR3 DNA follows: TGTGCCAGCAGTGCGGGACTAGCAATACAAGAGACCCAGTACTTC. Residues: CASSAGLAIQETQYF.

This clone was detected only once. The chain employs TRBV28 and TRBJ1-4; 10 nucleotides align to TRBD1. CDR1 and CDR2 from the germline V gene are MDHEN and SYDVKM. V lost 7 bases, J lost 11 bases, and 19 bases stayed unmatched. The CDR3 is 17 amino acids. CDR3 coding DNA: TGTGCCAGCACTCCCACCGGGACAGGGGCATCAGGGGGGAAACTGTTTTTT. It specifies CASTPTGTGASGGKLFF.

A few counts support this clone. Just one base apart from a much larger clone, this may be a read error. This chain links TRBV7-9 with TRBJ1-1, with 7 bases identical to TRBD1. Germline lookup yields CDR1 SEHNR and CDR2 FQNEAQ (reference sequence). The ends lost 5 bases at V and 0 bases at J; junction bases unmatched: 3. The CDR3 consists of 14 residues. CDR3 DNA: TGTGCCAGCAGCCCGACAGGGATGAACACTGAAGCTTTCTTT. This sequence encodes CASSPTGMNTEAFF.

The chain joins TRBV9 to TRBJ1-3, with D possibly TRBD1 on 5 matching bases. The germline gives CDR1 SGDLS, CDR2 YYNGEE. V gave up 4 bases and J gave up 0 bases, with 14 bases separating them. This CDR3 is built from 16 residues. As DNA, the CDR3 is TGTGCCAGCAGCCCCCGCGGGGACGACTCTGGAAACACCATATATTTT. This translates into CASSPRGDDSGNTIYF.

The gene calls are TRBV6-5 and TRBJ1-2, with D perhaps TRBD1 (6 bases). V was clipped by 6 bases and J by 6 bases, with 20 bases between them. The CDR3 has 15 amino acids. Germline loops: CDR1 MNHEY, CDR2 SVGAGI. The CDR3 DNA is TGTGCCAGCAGGGAGAGCTACAGGGAAGCGGATGGCTACACCTTC. Protein sequence: CASRESYREADGYTF.

This clone came up once. The CDR3 spells CASSLGRWGLAEQETQYF. The CDR3, as DNA: TGTGCCAGCAGCTTAGGGCGGTGGGGACTAGCGGAACAAGAGACCCAGTACTTC. V is TRBV11-1 and J is TRBJ2-5; 11 positions agree with TRBD2. The V and J ends lost 1 base and 2 bases, in that order; junction bases with no gene match: 9. Germline V gene lookup returns CDR1 SGHAT and CDR2 FQDESV (reference sequence). The CDR3 totals 18 residues.